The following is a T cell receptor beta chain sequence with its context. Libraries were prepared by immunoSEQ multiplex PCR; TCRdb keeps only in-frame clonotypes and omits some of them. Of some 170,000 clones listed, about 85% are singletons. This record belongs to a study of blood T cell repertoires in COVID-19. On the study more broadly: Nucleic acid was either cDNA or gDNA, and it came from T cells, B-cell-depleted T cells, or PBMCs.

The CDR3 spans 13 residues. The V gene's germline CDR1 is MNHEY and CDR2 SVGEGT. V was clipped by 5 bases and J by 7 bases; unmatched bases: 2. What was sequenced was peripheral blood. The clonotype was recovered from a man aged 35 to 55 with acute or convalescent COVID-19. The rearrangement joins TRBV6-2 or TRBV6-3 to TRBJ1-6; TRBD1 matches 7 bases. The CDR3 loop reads CASSGTENSPLHF. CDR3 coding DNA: TGTGCCAGCAGTGGGACAGAGAATTCACCCCTCCACTTT.